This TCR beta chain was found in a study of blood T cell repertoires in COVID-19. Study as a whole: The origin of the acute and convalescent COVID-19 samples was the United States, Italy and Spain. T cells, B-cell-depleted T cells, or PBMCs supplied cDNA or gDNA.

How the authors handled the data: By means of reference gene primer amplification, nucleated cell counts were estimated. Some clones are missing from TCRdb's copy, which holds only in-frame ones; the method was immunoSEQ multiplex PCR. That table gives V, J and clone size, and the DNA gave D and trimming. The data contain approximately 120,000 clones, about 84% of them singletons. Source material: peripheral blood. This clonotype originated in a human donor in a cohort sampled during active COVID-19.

The CDR3: CASSLAPGSGNTIYF. CDR3 DNA sequence: TGCGCCAGCAGCTTGGCCCCGGGTTCCGGAAACACCATATATTTT. V usage is TRBV5-1 and J usage is TRBJ1-3; D not certain. The CDR3 extends over 15 amino acids. Between the trimmed V and J ends, which lost 0 bases and 4 bases, there was a span of 11 bases. Germline CDR1 reads SGHRS; CDR2 reads YFSETQ.